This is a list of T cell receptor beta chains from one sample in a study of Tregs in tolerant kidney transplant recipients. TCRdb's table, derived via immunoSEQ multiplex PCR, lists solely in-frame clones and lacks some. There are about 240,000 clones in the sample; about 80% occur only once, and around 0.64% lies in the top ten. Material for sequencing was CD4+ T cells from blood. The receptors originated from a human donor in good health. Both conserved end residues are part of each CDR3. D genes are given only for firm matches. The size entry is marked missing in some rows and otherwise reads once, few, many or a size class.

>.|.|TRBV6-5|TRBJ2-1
TGTGCCAGCAGTTACTCGCAGGGTACCTACAATGAGCAGTTCTTC
CASSYSQGTYNEQFF
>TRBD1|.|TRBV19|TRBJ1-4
TGTGCCAGTAGCCGGACAGGGAAGGAAAAACTGTTTTTT
CASSRTGKEKLFF
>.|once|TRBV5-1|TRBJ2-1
TGCGCCAGCAGCTTGAGGGGCCCCCCCTACAATGAGCAGTTCTTC
CASSLRGPPYNEQFF
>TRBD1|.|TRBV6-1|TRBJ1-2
TGTGCCAGCAGTCTTCAGGACAGGGGGAATGGCTACACCTTC
CASSLQDRGNGYTF
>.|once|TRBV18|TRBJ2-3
TGTGCCAGCTCACCAACGGGGAGCACAGATACGCAGTATTTT
CASSPTGSTDTQYF
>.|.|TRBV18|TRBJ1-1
TGTGCCAGCTCACCAGATTTAAGCCTGAACACTGAAGCTTTCTTT
CASSPDLSLNTEAFF
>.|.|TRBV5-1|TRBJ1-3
TGCGCCAGCAGCTTGGGTAGCTCTGGAAACACCATATATTTT
CASSLGSSGNTIYF
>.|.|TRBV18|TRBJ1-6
TGTGCCAGCTCACCAGAAGGGGGGAATTCACCCCTCCACTTT
CASSPEGGNSPLHF
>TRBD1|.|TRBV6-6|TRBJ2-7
TGTGCCAGCAGTTACTTGGACAGGGGGGTCGCCTACGAGCAGTACTTC
CASSYLDRGVAYEQYF
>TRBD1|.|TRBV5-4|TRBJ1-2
TGTGCCAGCAGCTTTCCCCCGGGGACAGGGTCTAGCTACACCTTC
CASSFPPGTGSSYTF
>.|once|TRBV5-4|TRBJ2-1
TGTGCCAGCAGCCAACGACTCGAGCAGTTCTTC
CASSQRLEQFF